The sequence of this TCR beta chain was determined in a study of shared clonotypes between healthy human individuals. Study summary: CD4 naive cells filled three plates per donor, CD4 memory three, CD8 naive two and CD8 memory one.

From germline, CDR1 is SGHKS and CDR2 YYEKEE (reference sequence). There are 13 residues in the CDR3. V lost 3 bases, J lost 3 bases, and 7 bases lay in between. The study separated CD4+ cells into CD45RA+ naive and CD45RA-negative memory subsets. Replicate PCRs run on sorted subsets employed approximately 180 ng DNA, roughly 30,000 T cell genomes. Original handling: Junction-only sequences produced by ImmunoSEQ had no quality scores, so filtering differed. Assay: immunoSEQ multiplex PCR; the TCRdb copy retains only in-frame clones and omits some. That table is the source of V, J and clone size, and D and trimming were worked out from the DNA. The sample has roughly 1,600,000 clones, approximately 98.5% seen once.

This sequence originates from a man aged 30 to 45 in good health. Sequenced: naive CD4+ T cells sorted from blood. Subset: CD45RA+ positively selected. V and J are TRBV5-5 and TRBJ1-5, with no clear D. The DNA of the CDR3 is TGTGCCAGCAGCTCTTTTAACAATCAGCCCCAGCATTTT. Amino acids: CASSSFNNQPQHF.